This paragraph covers one TCR beta chain sequence. Antigen: not known. These data are taken from a study of memory CD4+ T cells and cytomegalovirus serostatus. About the research overall: This sample comes from healthy Belgian adults, under 10 CMV seropositive, approximately 24 seronegative.

Authors' data handling: After removing out-of-frame reads, approximately 2.2 million distinct TCRbeta sequences remained. Profiling relied on immunoSEQ multiplex PCR, and the TCRdb table lists in-frame clones only, not all of them. V, J and clone size are taken as reported in that table, and D and trimming were inferred from the DNA itself. The repertoire includes under 80,000 clones, just under 80% of them detected once, and just over 2.5% sits in the top ten. Regarding the study as a whole: Of 150 to 200 reported CMV TCRbeta sequences, just over 65 were found in memory CD4+ repertoires.

The sort gate was single viable CD3+CD4+CD8-CD45RO+ cells for memory CD4+ T cells. The V end lost 0 bases, the J end lost 6 bases, and 12 bases lay between the germline ends. The germline V gene has CDR1 SGHDT and CDR2 YYEEEE. The CDR3 extends over 15 amino acids. V gene TRBV5-6 combines with J gene TRBJ1-4; D gene unclear. The clonotype was recovered from an adult in good health and CMV-seropositive. Sample: memory CD4+ T cells from blood. The CDR3 region is CASSLVPAGHEKLFF. The CDR3 DNA is TGTGCCAGCAGCTTGGTACCAGCGGGTCATGAAAAACTGTTTTTT.